These 28 T cell receptor beta chains were sequenced from one sample in a study of shared clonotypes between healthy human individuals. TCRdb's copy holds only in-frame clones and misses some; the assay was immunoSEQ multiplex PCR. The sample consists of millions of clones, 80% to 95% of them appearing once. The specimen was naive CD4+ T cells from PBMCs. The subset denotes: CD45RA+ positively selected. The source is a man between 18 and 35 years old in good health. Some clones in this sample may be carry-over from other donors' samples.

CDR3 residues: CASSDWDSPLHF. The CDR3 DNA follows: TGTGCCAGCAGCGATTGGGATTCACCCCTCCACTTT. The chain couples TRBV6-6 to TRBJ1-6, with D unclear. CDR3 size: 12 residues. Trimming left V 6 bases short and J 8 bases short, with 8 bases between. Per germline, CDR1 MNHNY and CDR2 SVGAGI (reference sequence).

V usage is TRBV2 and J usage is TRBJ2-3; weak D call: TRBD2 (6 bases). CDR1 and CDR2 (germline): SNHLY, FYNNEI. Trimming cost V 6 bases and J 3 bases, with 13 bases left between them. CDR3 length: 14 amino acids. CDR3 sequence reads: CASSQRARTDTQYF. The CDR3 region has the DNA TGTGCCAGCAGCCAGCGGGCGAGAACAGATACGCAGTATTTT.

Remarks on this clone: The identical CDR3 is also encoded by other nucleotide sequences in the sample. V gene TRBV28 combines with J gene TRBJ2-1, with 11 bases fitting TRBD2. Germline CDR1 and CDR2: MDHEN and SYDVKM. Trimming at V came to 5 bases and at J to 6 bases, leaving 3 bases not matched to a gene. The CDR3 has 14 amino acids. The CDR3 is CASSLAGGGNEQFF. The CDR3 DNA sequence: TGTGCCAGCAGTCTAGCGGGAGGTGGCAATGAGCAGTTCTTC.

V usage is TRBV5-1 and J usage is TRBJ2-7, with 7 bases identical to TRBD2. V shed 0 bases and J 5 bases; nucleotides not matched to a gene: 11. CDR1 and CDR2 from the germline V gene are SGHRS and YFSETQ. CDR3 length equals 16 residues. The CDR3 spells CASSLAGNSGYHEQYF. CDR3 DNA: TGCGCCAGCAGCTTGGCCGGAAATAGCGGGTACCACGAGCAGTACTTC.

Remarks on this clone: The identical CDR3 is also encoded by other nucleotide sequences in the sample. The rearrangement joins TRBV6-5 to TRBJ2-7; no firm D call. The CDR3 is 13 residues long. The V end lost 2 bases, the J end lost 2 bases, and 7 bases lay between the germline ends. Germline V lookup: CDR1 MNHEY, CDR2 SVGAGI. The CDR3 sequence: CASSYGRAYEQYF. The CDR3 bases are TGTGCCAGCAGTTACGGCAGAGCCTACGAGCAGTACTTC.

The V and J genes are TRBV7-2 and TRBJ1-2; no clear D. The CDR3 totals 12 residues. Germline lookup yields CDR1 SGHTA and CDR2 FQGNSA. Trimming cost V 5 bases and J 2 bases, with 6 bases left between them. In DNA, the CDR3 is TGTGCCAGCAGCCAACAGAACTATGGCTACACCTTC. This codes for CASSQQNYGYTF.

The chain joins TRBV11-2 to TRBJ2-1; 12 nucleotides align to TRBD2. Germline loops: CDR1 SGHAT, CDR2 FQNNGV. The CDR3 contains 18 residues. V lost 5 bases, J lost 7 bases, and 15 bases stayed unmatched. The CDR3 loop reads CASSLGVTSGRSLNEQFF. Written as DNA, the CDR3 is TGTGCCAGCAGCCTAGGGGTGACTAGCGGGAGAAGTCTGAATGAGCAGTTCTTC.

This chain connects TRBV5-1 to TRBJ1-3, with 7 positions matching TRBD1. Germline trimming cut 4 bases from V and 0 bases from J; bases unmatched to any gene: 10. Germline values: CDR1 SGHRS, CDR2 YFSETQ. The CDR3 totals 17 residues. The CDR3 region is CASSTPHGTASGNTIYF. CDR3 bases: TGCGCCAGCAGCACTCCCCACGGGACAGCCTCTGGAAACACCATATATTTT.

The chain employs TRBV29-1 and TRBJ2-7, with D possibly TRBD1 on 5 matching bases. There are 15 residues in the CDR3. Trimming stripped 0 bases from V and 2 bases from J, with 14 bases between. Germline assignment: CDR1 SQVTM and CDR2 ANQGSEA. CDR3 DNA: TGCAGCGTTGAAGAGCCGACAGCGACTCCCTACGAGCAGTACTTC. It encodes CSVEEPTATPYEQYF.

The gene calls are TRBV5-8 and TRBJ2-1; D is ambiguous. The V gene's germline CDR1 is SGHTS and CDR2 YDEGEE. V lost 4 bases and J 4 bases, leaving 15 bases between the germline ends. The CDR3 covers 15 residues. The CDR3, as DNA: TGTGCCAGCAGCCAAAACAATAAAGGGTACAATGAGCAGTTCTTC. It is translated as CASSQNNKGYNEQFF.

V is TRBV11-2 and J is TRBJ2-5; TRBD2 matches 7 bases. The CDR3 loop spans 13 amino acids. Unmatched junction bases numbered 10, after V lost 6 bases and J lost 9 bases. The germline V gene encodes CDR1 SGHAT and CDR2 FQNNGV. CDR3 loop: CASRSILGGAQYF. CDR3 in DNA: TGTGCCAGCAGGTCCATCCTTGGGGGGGCCCAGTACTTC.

This chain uses TRBV30 with TRBJ1-3; D may be TRBD1 (5 bases). CDR1 and CDR2 (germline): GTSNPN, SVGIG (reference sequence). This CDR3 contains 15 residues. The V end lost 2 bases, the J end lost 4 bases, and 15 bases lay between the germline ends. CDR3 amino acids: CAWSTGSGSGNTIYF. CDR3 DNA sequence: TGTGCCTGGAGTACTGGGTCAGGGAGCGGAAACACCATATATTTT.

There are a few counts of this clone. This specimen includes other DNA sequences encoding the same CDR3. This chain uses TRBV9 with TRBJ2-3, with unresolved D. Deletions cut 0 bases from V and 4 bases from J, with 3 bases between. The CDR3 length is 12 residues. Per the germline V gene, CDR1 is SGDLS and CDR2 is YYNGEE. The CDR3, as DNA: TGTGCCAGCAGCGTAGAGGCAGATACGCAGTATTTT. Amino acids: CASSVEADTQYF.

In DNA form, the CDR3 reads TGTGCCAGCAGCTTAGCGCTGCCGGGACTAGCGGACACTTTCGGAAAGACCCAGTACTTC. Its protein product is CASSLALPGLADTFGKTQYF. The gene calls are TRBV7-6 and TRBJ2-5; TRBD2 matches at 11 bases. Germline loops: CDR1 SGHVS, CDR2 FNYEAQ. After removal of 0 bases from V and 6 bases from J, the junction contained 18 bases not matched to a gene. The CDR3 consists of 20 residues.

In the case of this clone: Different DNA sequences within this sample yield the same CDR3. The genes are TRBV28 and TRBJ2-1, with TRBD2 matching 8 bases. The V and J ends lost 2 bases and 1 base, in that order; junction bases with no gene match: 1. The CDR3 sequence is 15 residues long. Germline-derived CDR1 and CDR2 are MDHEN and SYDVKM. In nucleotides, the CDR3 is TGTGCCAGCAGTTTAGCGGGAGGATCCTACAATGAGCAGTTCTTC. Translated: CASSLAGGSYNEQFF.

CDR3 DNA: TGTGCCATCGGTCCGGGGGTTGCTAATGAAAAACTGTTTTTT. It is translated as CAIGPGVANEKLFF. J is TRBJ1-4 and V is TRBV10-3; tentatively, D is TRBD1 (5 bases). Germline loops: CDR1 ENHRY, CDR2 SYGVKD. The CDR3 consists of 14 residues. V was clipped by 8 bases and J by 3 bases, with 13 bases between them.

This clone was seen a single time. This chain connects TRBV7-3 to TRBJ2-3, with TRBD2 matching over 7 bases. Germline loops: CDR1 SGHTA, CDR2 FQGTGA. V gave up 4 bases and J gave up 13 bases; unmatched junction bases: 11. This CDR3 comprises 13 residues. The CDR3 spells CASSYDGRWEEYF. In DNA form, the CDR3 reads TGTGCCAGCAGCTACGACGGGAGGTGGGAGGAGTATTTT.

This rearrangement joins TRBV18 to TRBJ2-1; D uncertain. Trimming removed 1 base from V and 0 bases from J, with 16 bases in between. The CDR3 has 18 residues. Germline CDR1 and CDR2: KGHSH and LQKENI. CDR3 in amino acids: CASSPLGGPHSSYNEQFF. The CDR3 nucleotides read TGTGCCAGCTCACCACTTGGTGGCCCCCACAGCTCCTACAATGAGCAGTTCTTC.

The rearrangement joins TRBV7-8 to TRBJ1-1; no clear D gene. Per germline, CDR1 SGHVS and CDR2 FQNEAQ. Trimming pared 1 base from V and 0 bases from J, leaving 12 bases between. CDR3 length equals 16 residues. The CDR3 here is CASSLGGGRMNTEAFF. CDR3 nucleotides: TGTGCCAGCAGCTTAGGTGGCGGGCGCATGAACACTGAAGCTTTCTTT.

V gene TRBV6-4 combines with J gene TRBJ1-1; the D is unclear. Germline CDR1 reads MRHNA; CDR2 reads SNTAGT. V lost 10 bases, J lost 1 base, and 25 bases lay in between. CDR3 length equals 17 residues. CDR3 region: CATAPHLQEQKNTEAFF. In nucleotides, the CDR3 is TGTGCCACCGCGCCTCATCTGCAGGAACAGAAGAACACTGAAGCTTTCTTT.

V is TRBV10-1 and J is TRBJ1-4, with D uncertain. The V and J ends lost 11 bases and 3 bases respectively, with 16 bases between them. This CDR3 region has 14 residues. Germline V CDR1 and CDR2: WNHNN, SYGVQD (reference sequence). CDR3 sequence (DNA): TGCGCCGCCGCCCGTGGGGAAGCTAATGAAAAACTGTTTTTT. Its protein is CAAARGEANEKLFF.

This clone was seen only once. CDR3 in amino acids: CASSPPGISGVGGYTF. The CDR3 DNA sequence: TGTGCCAGCAGTCCCCCAGGGATTTCGGGTGTTGGGGGCTACACCTTC. The chain links TRBV28 to TRBJ1-2; maybe TRBD1 (5 bases). The germline V and J ends were trimmed by 5 bases and 8 bases, with 24 bases remaining between them. The CDR3 is 16 amino acids. Germline CDR1 is MDHEN and CDR2 is SYDVKM.

The chain is built from TRBV6-6 and TRBJ1-3; D not resolved. This CDR3 comprises 15 residues. V was pared by 0 bases and J by 3 bases, with 9 bases between. Germline V gene data show CDR1 as MNHNY and CDR2 as SVGAGI (reference sequence). The CDR3 DNA is TGTGCCAGCAGTTACTCGGGTTCGGGTGGAAACACCATATATTTT. It encodes CASSYSGSGGNTIYF.

This chain links TRBV28 with TRBJ2-7; either TRBD1 or TRBD2 may fit D (7 bases each). The V gene lost 8 bases and the J gene lost 4 bases, with 24 bases spanning the gap. This CDR3 region has 16 residues. Germline V gene data show CDR1 as MDHEN and CDR2 as SYDVKM. CDR3 coding DNA: TGTGCCAGCTACAGGGGAGGAGCGGGATACCAATACGAGCAGTACTTC. Protein sequence: CASYRGGAGYQYEQYF.

The chain recombines TRBV15 with TRBJ1-2; D remains ambiguous. Germline V gene sequence: CDR1 LNHNV, CDR2 YYDKDF (reference sequence). Trimming took 0 bases from V and 8 from J, leaving 13 bases between them. This CDR3 is 14 amino acids long. CDR3 nucleotide sequence: TGTGCCACCAGCAGAGATAGGGCGGTGCGAGGCTACACCTTC. Its protein product is CATSRDRAVRGYTF.

This chain connects TRBV4-3 to TRBJ2-2; D is ambiguous. V was shortened by 3 bases and J by 4 bases, with 12 bases between the two germline ends. Germline-derived CDR1 and CDR2 are LGHNA and YSLEER. There are 15 residues in the CDR3. CDR3 in amino acids: CASSQYRAVTGELFF. The CDR3 DNA reads as TGCGCCAGCAGCCAGTATAGGGCGGTCACCGGGGAGCTGTTTTTT.

This chain uses TRBV19 with TRBJ1-1; TRBD1 aligns across 9 bases. The CDR3 covers 17 residues. Trimming took 4 bases from V and 4 from J; bases not matched to a gene: 13. Germline values: CDR1 LNHDA, CDR2 SQIVND (reference sequence). DNA of the CDR3: TGTGCCAGTAGTAATACCGGGACAGGGATGTGGTTCACTGAAGCTTTCTTT. This translates into CASSNTGTGMWFTEAFF.

J is TRBJ1-1 and V is TRBV20-1; no clear D gene. V was cut by 6 bases and J by 9 bases, with 11 bases left in between. The CDR3 runs 10 residues. CDR1 and CDR2 from the germline V gene are DFQATT and SNEGSKA (reference sequence). The CDR3 DNA is TGCAGTGCCACCTCGGTTCAAGCTTTCTTT. Its protein is CSATSVQAFF.